This is a list of T cell receptor beta chains from one sample in a study of beta chain features in type 1 diabetes. Repertoires were generated with immunoSEQ multiplex PCR, while TCRdb's copy carries only in-frame clones and drops some. The sample holds 230,000 or so clones; roughly 16% are singletons and the top ten take about 0.08%. The specimen sequenced was naive CD4+ T cells from blood. The receptors stem from a man aged 25 to 40 with type 1 diabetes. CDR3s include the opening cysteine and the closing phenylalanine or tryptophan. The D gene is left open where the match is weak. Clone size appears in some rows only: once, few, many, or a class for an expanded clone.

clone size	V gene	D gene	J gene	CDR3 protein	CDR3 DNA
-	TRBV6-6	TRBD1	TRBJ1-4	CASRSGQRNEKLFF	TGTGCCAGCAGATCGGGACAGAGAAATGAAAAACTGTTTTTT
-	TRBV4-1	TRBD1	TRBJ1-5	CASSRVGQLNQPQHF	TGCGCCAGCAGCCGTGTGGGACAGCTCAATCAGCCCCAGCATTTT
-	TRBV7-9	TRBD2	TRBJ2-7	CASRGLAGSSYEQYF	TGTGCCAGCAGGGGCCTAGCGGGGAGCTCCTACGAGCAGTACTTC
few	TRBV13	-	TRBJ2-3	CASSFPPPRTDTQYF	TGTGCCAGCAGCTTCCCGCCGCCTCGCACAGATACGCAGTATTTT
few	TRBV25-1	-	TRBJ2-1	CASSDEASSYNEQFF	TGTGCCAGCAGTGACGAAGCAAGCTCCTACAATGAGCAGTTCTTC
-	TRBV28	-	TRBJ2-7	CASSLLQPYYEQYF	TGTGCCAGCAGTTTGTTACAACCATACTACGAGCAGTACTTC
-	TRBV4-1	-	TRBJ2-7	CASSQEGYQGRGLYF	TGCGCCAGCAGCCAAGAAGGATACCAGGGAAGAGGCCTGTACTTC
-	TRBV5-1	-	TRBJ2-7	CASSLDNSYEQYF	TGCGCCAGCAGCTTGGACAACTCCTACGAGCAGTACTTC
-	TRBV30	-	TRBJ2-1	CAWSASDRGQFF	TGTGCCTGGAGTGCTTCTGATCGGGGGCAGTTCTTC
few	TRBV7-2	TRBD2	TRBJ2-3	CASSLESGRRADTQYF	TGTGCCAGCAGCTTGGAAAGCGGGAGGAGGGCAGATACGCAGTATTTT
-	TRBV25-1	TRBD2	TRBJ2-3	CASRSAGADTQYF	TGTGCGAGCAGGTCAGCGGGAGCGGATACGCAGTATTTT
-	TRBV14	-	TRBJ2-3	CASSPRVSEAQYF	TGTGCCAGCAGCCCCAGGGTTTCTGAAGCGCAGTATTTT
few	TRBV7-8	-	TRBJ2-7	CASSLAEGQGYEQYF	TGTGCCAGCAGCTTAGCGGAGGGACAAGGCTACGAGCAGTACTTC
-	TRBV4-2	-	TRBJ1-1	CASSQEEGYTEAFF	TGTGCCAGCAGCCAAGAAGAAGGATACACTGAAGCTTTCTTT
-	TRBV27	-	TRBJ2-1	CASSLHNEQFF	TGTGCCAGCAGTTTACACAATGAGCAGTTCTTC
few	TRBV4-1	-	TRBJ2-7	CASSQDLTGTYEQYF	TGCGCCAGCAGCCAAGATCTTACGGGGACCTACGAGCAGTACTTC
-	TRBV29-1	-	TRBJ2-7	CSGGEPTNLRGEQYF	TGCAGCGGCGGTGAGCCGACAAACCTAAGGGGCGAGCAGTACTTC
-	TRBV9	-	TRBJ1-5	CASSVGAASNQPQHF	TGTGCCAGCAGCGTAGGGGCAGCTAGCAATCAGCCCCAGCATTTT
few	TRBV25-1	-	TRBJ2-3	CASSNRDTQYF	TGTGCCAGCAGTAACCGAGATACGCAGTATTTT
-	TRBV23-1	-	TRBJ2-4	CASHRRVEPKNIQYF	TGCGCCAGTCACCGCAGGGTGGAACCCAAAAACATTCAGTACTTC
few	TRBV29-1	TRBD1	TRBJ2-7	CSVVRTGPAIEQYF	TGCAGCGTTGTGAGGACAGGGCCGGCTATCGAGCAGTACTTC
-	TRBV7-9	TRBD2	TRBJ2-3	CASASREGLAGEF	TGTGCCAGCGCGTCCCGCGAGGGACTAGCGGGGGAATTT
few	TRBV29-1	-	TRBJ2-7	CSVAALGTAEQYF	TGCAGCGTTGCGGCTCTAGGGACTGCCGAGCAGTACTTC
-	TRBV9	-	TRBJ1-5	CASSDESNQPQHF	TGTGCCAGCAGCGACGAGAGCAATCAGCCCCAGCATTTT
few	TRBV6-5	TRBD2	TRBJ2-2	CASSERETGELFF	TGTGCCAGCAGTGAGCGGGAGACCGGGGAGCTGTTTTTT
-	TRBV5-4	-	TRBJ2-2	CASSLEQQNTGELFF	TGTGCCAGCAGCTTGGAACAACAGAACACCGGGGAGCTGTTTTTT
-	TRBV30	-	TRBJ2-1	CASTGSTKQFF	TGTGCCTCTACAGGGTCCACAAAGCAGTTCTTC
-	TRBV29-1	-	TRBJ2-5	CSVDAGKETQYF	TGCAGCGTTGATGCGGGGAAAGAGACCCAGTACTTC
-	TRBV30	TRBD2	TRBJ2-7	CAWQRTGGPYEQYF	TGTGCCTGGCAGAGGACGGGGGGTCCCTACGAGCAGTACTTC
-	TRBV28	TRBD2	TRBJ2-5	CASRGTSGAGQETQYF	TGTGCCAGCAGGGGGACTAGCGGGGCTGGGCAAGAGACCCAGTACTTC
-	TRBV5-6	-	TRBJ1-1	CASSQGFDTEAFF	TGTGCCAGCAGCCAGGGGTTTGACACTGAAGCTTTCTTT
few	TRBV7-9	TRBD2	TRBJ2-1	CASRAIAGGPSSYNEQFF	TGTGCCAGCAGGGCTATAGCGGGAGGACCGAGCTCCTACAATGAGCAGTTCTTC
few	TRBV7-2	-	TRBJ2-2	CASSLLGIGDTGELFF	TGTGCCAGCAGCTTACTCGGTATTGGGGACACCGGGGAGCTGTTTTTT
few	TRBV30	-	TRBJ1-4	CAGKRQRSEKLFF	TGTGCCGGCAAACGACAGCGGAGTGAAAAACTGTTTTTT
few	TRBV2	-	TRBJ2-5	CASSGRERETQYF	TGTGCCAGCAGTGGACGGGAGCGTGAGACCCAGTACTTC
few	TRBV30	TRBD1	TRBJ1-2	CAWGRDSANYGYTF	TGTGCCTGGGGGAGGGACAGTGCAAACTATGGCTACACCTTC
-	TRBV30	-	TRBJ1-2	CAWYTDNYGYTF	TGTGCCTGGTACACTGATAACTATGGCTACACCTTC
-	TRBV25-1	-	TRBJ2-6	CASSPTGGANVLTF	TGTGCCAGCAGTCCCACAGGCGGGGCCAACGTCCTGACTTTC
-	TRBV20-1	-	TRBJ1-1	CSARDRTEAFF	TGCAGTGCTAGAGACCGCACTGAAGCTTTCTTT
-	TRBV7-2	-	TRBJ1-2	CASSGGAQNYGYTF	TGTGCCAGCAGCGGAGGAGCACAGAACTATGGCTACACCTTC
few	TRBV4-1	-	TRBJ2-1	CASSQPPPGTNSYNEQFF	TGCGCCAGCAGCCAACCCCCCCCGGGAACAAACTCCTACAATGAGCAGTTCTTC
-	TRBV9	-	TRBJ1-2	CASSGTGYNGYTF	TGTGCCAGCAGCGGTACAGGGTACAATGGCTACACCTTC
-	TRBV5-1	-	TRBJ2-1	CASSLAISPNNEQFF	TGCGCCAGCAGCTTGGCCATCTCCCCTAACAATGAGCAGTTCTTC
-	TRBV29-1	TRBD1	TRBJ2-3	CSGLQGSETQYF	TGCAGCGGGTTACAGGGGAGCGAAACGCAGTATTTT
-	TRBV30	TRBD1	TRBJ2-7	CAWSVQGGVYEQYF	TGTGCCTGGAGTGTACAAGGGGGCGTCTACGAGCAGTACTTC
-	TRBV11-2	-	TRBJ2-2	CASSFTAGELFF	TGTGCCAGCAGCTTCACTGCAGGGGAGCTGTTTTTT
few	TRBV30	-	TRBJ1-2	CAWSDGETVGYTF	TGTGCCTGGAGTGATGGGGAAACTGTGGGCTACACCTTC
-	TRBV6-5	TRBD2	TRBJ2-3	CASSRSGDLTDTQYF	TGTGCCAGCAGCCGGAGCGGGGACCTCACAGATACGCAGTATTTT